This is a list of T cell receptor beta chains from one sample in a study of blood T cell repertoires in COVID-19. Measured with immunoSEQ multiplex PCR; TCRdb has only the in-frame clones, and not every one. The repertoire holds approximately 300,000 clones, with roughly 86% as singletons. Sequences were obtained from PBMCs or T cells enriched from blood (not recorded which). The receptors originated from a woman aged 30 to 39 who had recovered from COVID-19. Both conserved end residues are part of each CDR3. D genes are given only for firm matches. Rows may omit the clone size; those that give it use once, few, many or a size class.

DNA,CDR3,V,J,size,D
TGTGCCAGCAGTTCGAACCGAGGGTACGAGCAGTACTTC,CASSSNRGYEQYF,TRBV12-3/TRBV12-4,TRBJ2-7,NA,NA
TGTGCCAGCAGCTTGGAACTGACAGCCCCTTGGGCGCCCCAGCATTTT,CASSLELTAPWAPQHF,TRBV7-9,TRBJ1-5,NA,NA
TGCGCCAGCAGTGTCGGACAGGGGAGCACAGATACGCAGTATTTT,CASSVGQGSTDTQYF,TRBV5-1,TRBJ2-3,NA,TRBD1
TGCGCCAGCAGCTCTTCTAGCCGCTTGGCAGATACGCAGTATTTT,CASSSSSRLADTQYF,TRBV5-1,TRBJ2-3,NA,NA
TGTGCCAGCAGCTTAGAGGCGGGAGTGCACAATGAGCAGTTCTTC,CASSLEAGVHNEQFF,TRBV11-2,TRBJ2-1,once,TRBD2
TGTGCCATCAGTGAGTCAAGAGGGGGCTATGGCTACACCTTC,CAISESRGGYGYTF,TRBV10-3,TRBJ1-2,NA,NA
TGTGCCGGGGGTGACAGGGGGAAGGAGCCCCAGCATTTT,CAGGDRGKEPQHF,TRBV19,TRBJ1-5,NA,TRBD1
TGTGCCAGCAGTTTACAGGGTGGTCAGCCCCAGCATTTT,CASSLQGGQPQHF,TRBV12-3/TRBV12-4,TRBJ1-5,NA,NA
TGTGCCAGCAGTACGGGGGGACAGGGACAGCCCCAGCATTTT,CASSTGGQGQPQHF,TRBV27,TRBJ1-5,NA,TRBD1
TGTGCAAGTCGCTTAGCGGGGCTTCACGAAAAACTGTTTTTT,CASRLAGLHEKLFF,TRBV12-2,TRBJ1-4,NA,NA
TGTGCCAGCAGCTTAGTAACGGGACAGGGGGCTGAAGCTTTCTTT,CASSLVTGQGAEAFF,TRBV7-9,TRBJ1-1,NA,TRBD1
TGTGCCAGTAGAAGGACAGGGGGCAGTGAAAAACTGTTTTTT,CASRRTGGSEKLFF,TRBV19,TRBJ1-4,NA,TRBD1
TGTGCCAGCAGCTTCTTACTGCTCGAAGAGACCCAGTACTTC,CASSFLLLEETQYF,TRBV5-4,TRBJ2-5,many,NA
TGTGCCAGCAGTTACTTGGAGGGACCCCCCACTGAAGCTTTCTTT,CASSYLEGPPTEAFF,TRBV6-5,TRBJ1-1,NA,NA
TGTGCCAGCACCGCGAACCGGGACAGGGGCTACGAGCAGTACTTC,CASTANRDRGYEQYF,TRBV2,TRBJ2-7,NA,TRBD1
TGTGCCAGCAGCCCTTCAGCGGCCCTTTACAATGAGCAGTTCTTC,CASSPSAALYNEQFF,TRBV7-3,TRBJ2-1,once,NA
TGTGCCAGCAGTGACACCCCCGGGGATCAGCCCCAGCATTTT,CASSDTPGDQPQHF,TRBV6-4,TRBJ1-5,NA,NA
TGTGCCTGGAGTTGGACTAGCACCTACAATGAGCAGTTCTTC,CAWSWTSTYNEQFF,TRBV30,TRBJ2-1,NA,TRBD2
TGTGCCACCCGGACTAGCGGGAGGTACAATGAGCAGTTCTTC,CATRTSGRYNEQFF,TRBV30,TRBJ2-1,once,TRBD2
TGCGCCAGCAGCCCCCTCGATTGGGACAGGGGGCGTGGAGGCACTGAAGCTTTCTTT,CASSPLDWDRGRGGTEAFF,TRBV5-1,TRBJ1-1,NA,TRBD1
TGTGCCAGCAGTAACGACAGGGTCAAACTTTGGGAAGCTTTCTTT,CASSNDRVKLWEAFF,TRBV28,TRBJ1-1,NA,TRBD1
TGTGCCAGCAGCGTTGGGGGGTCCCTCAAAGAGACCCAGTACTTC,CASSVGGSLKETQYF,TRBV9,TRBJ2-5,NA,NA
TGTGCCAGTAGTACTCCACCCTCGGGGACAGCCATTGCGGGCTACACCTTC,CASSTPPSGTAIAGYTF,TRBV19,TRBJ1-2,NA,TRBD1
TGTGCCACCGGGAGGACTAGCGGCTCCTACGAGCAGTACTTC,CATGRTSGSYEQYF,TRBV19,TRBJ2-7,NA,TRBD2
TGTGCCAGCAGGGCCAGACAGGGAGCCGATGGCTACACCTTC,CASRARQGADGYTF,TRBV7-2,TRBJ1-2,NA,TRBD1
TGTGCCAGCAGCTCCGGACAGGGTCCCCACGAGCAGTACTTC,CASSSGQGPHEQYF,TRBV6-2/TRBV6-3,TRBJ2-7,NA,TRBD1
TGTGCCAGCAGTACAACAGGGGGAGCTGAAAAACTGTTTTTT,CASSTTGGAEKLFF,TRBV27,TRBJ1-4,NA,TRBD1
TGTGCCAGCAGCGTAGGGGACATGCAAGAGACCCAGTACTTC,CASSVGDMQETQYF,TRBV9,TRBJ2-5,NA,NA
TGTGCCGAGACAGGGGACTCTGGAAACACCATATATTTT,CAETGDSGNTIYF,TRBV2,TRBJ1-3,NA,TRBD1
TGTGCCAGCAGGATGGCCGTGGGAGACTATGGCTACACCTTC,CASRMAVGDYGYTF,TRBV27,TRBJ1-2,NA,NA
TGTGCCAGTAGTGCTGGACAGGGGTACGAAAAACTGTTTTTT,CASSAGQGYEKLFF,TRBV19,TRBJ1-4,once,TRBD1
TGTGCCAGCCGAAACGGACAGCTTATCTACAATGAGCAGTTCTTC,CASRNGQLIYNEQFF,TRBV19,TRBJ2-1,NA,NA
TGTGCCAGTAGTATCCGGGACTCCAACACTGAAGCTTTCTTT,CASSIRDSNTEAFF,TRBV19,TRBJ1-1,NA,NA
TGTGCCAGCAGCCGACGGGGGGACATAACGTACGAGCAGTACTTC,CASSRRGDITYEQYF,TRBV14,TRBJ2-7,NA,NA
TGTGCCATCAGTGAGAAAATGGGGACGCTAGCGGGCACAGCAGTCTACGAGCAGTACTTC,CAISEKMGTLAGTAVYEQYF,TRBV10-3,TRBJ2-7,NA,TRBD2
TGCAGCCCCCTTAGGGGGTCTGAAGCTTTCTTT,CSPLRGSEAFF,TRBV29-1,TRBJ1-1,NA,NA
TGTGCCAGTAGTTCGGCAGGGGCCCCGAACTATGGCTACACCTTC,CASSSAGAPNYGYTF,TRBV19,TRBJ1-2,NA,NA
TGTGCCGGAAAACAGGGTGAGGGCACTGAAGCTTTCTTT,CAGKQGEGTEAFF,TRBV2,TRBJ1-1,NA,NA